These 8 T cell receptor beta chains originate from one sample sequenced in a study of response to subunit inactivated influenza vaccine. TCRdb redid the calling of the RT-PCR reads with MiXCR, one entry per CDR3 protein. The sample has approximately 310,000 distinct CDR3 sequences, about a fifth seen once. The material was PBMCs from blood, obtained approximately 20 months after vaccination. These receptors all come from a man in his fifties or sixties who received an inactivated influenza vaccine.

This clonotype has just a few counts. The gene calls are TRBV9 and TRBJ2-5; D perhaps matches TRBD2 (5 bases). From germline, CDR1 is SGDLS and CDR2 YYNGEE. This CDR3 spans 15 amino acids. V was pared by 2 bases and J by 5 bases, with 16 bases between. In DNA, the CDR3 is TGTGCCAGCAGCGTTGGAGCGCAGGTAGCGGAGACCCAGTACTTC. Its translation: CASSVGAQVAETQYF. The whole variable domain, remainder taken from reference TRBV9 and TRBJ2-5, is DSGVTQTPKHLITATGQRVTLRCSPRSGDLSVYWYQQSLDQGLQFLIQYYNGEERAKGNILERFSAQQFPDLHSELNLSSLELGDSALYFCASSVGAQVAETQYFGPGTRLLVL.

About this clonotype: At one boundary the junction diverges from the germline segment, which might be a read error. The chain has TRBV10-2 and TRBJ1-3; D not resolved. The CDR3 runs 15 residues. CDR1 is WSHSY, CDR2 SAAADI, per germline. This CDR3 reads CPSSEVERIGNTIYF. CDR3 sequence (DNA): TGCCCCAGCAGTGAGGTCGAAAGGATTGGAAACACCATATATTTT.

V and J are TRBV7-9 and TRBJ1-6; 7 nucleotides match TRBD1. The germline gives CDR1 SEHNR, CDR2 FQNEAQ (reference sequence). This CDR3 is 17 amino acids long. With 1 base clipped from V and 5 bases from J, the junction kept 8 bases outside the gene matches. In nucleotides, the CDR3 is TGTGCCAGCAGCTTAGGGGACAGCGGCCCGAATAATTCACCCCTCCACTTT. It translates to CASSLGDSGPNNSPLHF.

The J gene is TRBJ1-1, the V gene TRBV6-4; D is unclear. Germline values: CDR1 MRHNA, CDR2 SNTAGT. V lost 3 bases to trimming and J lost 1 base, with 6 bases between them. This CDR3 comprises 13 residues. The CDR3 DNA reads TGTGCCAGCAGTGAATTCAAGAACACTGAAGCTTTCTTT. Encoded protein: CASSEFKNTEAFF.

The chain links TRBV15 to TRBJ1-5; D unclear. The ends were cut back, 0 bases at V and 6 bases at J, with 15 bases in the middle. Germline CDR1 LNHNV, CDR2 YYDKDF (reference sequence). This CDR3 is built from 16 residues. CDR3 sequence (DNA): TGTGCCACCAGCAGAGATAGTAGGGAAGGAGGTCAGCCCCAGCATTTT. It specifies CATSRDSREGGQPQHF.

This clonotype was seen at least ten times. The chain recombines TRBV10-3 with TRBJ1-1; D may be TRBD1 (6 bases). The CDR3 sequence is 14 residues long. CDR1 is ENHRY, CDR2 SYGVKD, per germline. The V end was cut by 8 bases, the J end by 1 base, with 14 bases between. The CDR3 DNA sequence: TGTGCCATCTCCGGGGGCAGGCCGAACACTGAAGCTTTCTTT. Protein product: CAISGGRPNTEAFF.

There are many counts of this clonotype. The chain has TRBV5-1 and TRBJ1-6; no reliable D call. CDR1 and CDR2 from the germline V gene are SGHRS and YFSETQ. V dropped 7 bases and J dropped 2 bases, with 7 bases sitting between them. The CDR3 extends over 13 amino acids. CDR3 amino acids: CASAPTYNSPLHF. In DNA form, the CDR3 reads TGCGCCAGCGCTCCGACCTATAATTCACCCCTCCACTTT.

This clonotype was observed a handful of times. The chain recombines TRBV3-1 with TRBJ1-1; 11 bases agree with TRBD1. The V segment lost 1 base and the J segment 5 bases; nucleotides outside the gene matches: 3. Germline V CDR1 and CDR2: LGHDT, YNNKEL (reference sequence). The CDR3 has 15 residues. Here the CDR3 reads CASSQGGQGATEAFF. CDR3 nucleotide sequence: TGTGCCAGCAGCCAAGGTGGACAGGGGGCTACTGAAGCTTTCTTT.